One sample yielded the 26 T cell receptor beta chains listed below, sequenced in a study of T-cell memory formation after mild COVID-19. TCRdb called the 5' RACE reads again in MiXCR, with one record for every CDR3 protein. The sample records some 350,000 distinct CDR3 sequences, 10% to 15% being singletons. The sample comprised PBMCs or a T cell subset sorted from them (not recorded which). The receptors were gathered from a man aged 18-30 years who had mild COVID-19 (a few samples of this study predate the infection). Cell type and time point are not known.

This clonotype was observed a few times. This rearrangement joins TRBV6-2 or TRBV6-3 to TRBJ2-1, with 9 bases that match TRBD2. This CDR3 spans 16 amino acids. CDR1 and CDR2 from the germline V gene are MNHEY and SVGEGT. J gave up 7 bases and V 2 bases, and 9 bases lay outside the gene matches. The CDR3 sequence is CASSYVGGGAWNEQFF. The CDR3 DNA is TGTGCCAGCAGTTACGTGGGCGGGGGGGCCTGGAATGAGCAGTTCTTC.

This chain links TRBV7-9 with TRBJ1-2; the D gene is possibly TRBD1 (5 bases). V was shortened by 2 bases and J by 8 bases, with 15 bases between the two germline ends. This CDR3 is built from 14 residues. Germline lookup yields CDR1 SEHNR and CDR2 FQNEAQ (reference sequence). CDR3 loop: CASSLSSGPVGYTF. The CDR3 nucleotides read TGTGCCAGCAGCTTATCCTCAGGGCCGGTCGGCTACACCTTC. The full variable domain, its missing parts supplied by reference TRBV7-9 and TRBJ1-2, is DTGVSQNPRHKITKRGQNVTFRCDPISEHNRLYWYRQTLGQGPEFLTYFQNEAQLEKSRLLSDRFSAERPKGSFSTLEIQRTEQGDSAMYLCASSLSSGPVGYTFGSGTRLTVV.

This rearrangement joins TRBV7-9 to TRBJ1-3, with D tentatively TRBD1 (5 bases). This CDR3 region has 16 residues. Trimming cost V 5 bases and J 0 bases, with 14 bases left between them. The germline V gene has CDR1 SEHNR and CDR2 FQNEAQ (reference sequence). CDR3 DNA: TGTGCCAGCAGCACTAGTGTGGGGCTCTCTGGAAACACCATATATTTT. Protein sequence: CASSTSVGLSGNTIYF.

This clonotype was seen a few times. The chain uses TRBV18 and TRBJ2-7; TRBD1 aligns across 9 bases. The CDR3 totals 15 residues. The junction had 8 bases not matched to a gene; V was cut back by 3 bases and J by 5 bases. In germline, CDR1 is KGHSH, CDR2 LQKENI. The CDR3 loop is CASSPAGTGSHEQYV. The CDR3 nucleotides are TGTGCCAGCTCACCGGCCGGGACAGGGTCCCACGAGCAGTACGTC.

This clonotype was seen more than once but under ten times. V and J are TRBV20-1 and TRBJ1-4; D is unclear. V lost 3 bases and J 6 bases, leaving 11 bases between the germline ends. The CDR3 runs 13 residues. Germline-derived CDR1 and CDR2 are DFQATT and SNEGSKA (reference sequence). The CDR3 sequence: CSARDPLDEKLFF. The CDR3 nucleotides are TGCAGTGCTAGGGACCCGCTTGATGAAAAACTGTTTTTT.

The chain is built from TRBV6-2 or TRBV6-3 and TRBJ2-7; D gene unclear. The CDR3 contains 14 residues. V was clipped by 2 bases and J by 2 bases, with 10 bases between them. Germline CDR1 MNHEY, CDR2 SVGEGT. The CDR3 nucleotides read TGTGCCAGCAGTTACCGGACGGCTACCTACGAGCAGTACTTC. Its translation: CASSYRTATYEQYF.

The CDR3 coding sequence is TGCGCCAGCAGCCTGGCTGGGACTTCCTCCTACAATGAGCAGTTCTTC. The encoded protein is CASSLAGTSSYNEQFF. This sequence joins TRBV5-1 and TRBJ2-1; tentatively, D is TRBD2 (6 bases). CDR1 SGHRS and CDR2 YFSETQ come from the germline V gene. V shed 4 bases and J shed 0 bases, with 14 bases lying between them. There are 16 residues in the CDR3. Supplemented by reference TRBV5-1 and TRBJ2-1, the full variable domain reads KAGVTQTPRYLIKTRGQQVTLSCSPISGHRSVSWYQQTPGQGLQFLFEYFSETQRNKGNFPGRFSGRQFSNSRSEMNVSTLELGDSALYLCASSLAGTSSYNEQFFGPGTRLTVL.

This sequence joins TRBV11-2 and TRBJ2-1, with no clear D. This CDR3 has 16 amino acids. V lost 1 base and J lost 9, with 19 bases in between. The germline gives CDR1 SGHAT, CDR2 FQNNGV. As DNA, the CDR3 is TGTGCCAGCAGCTTAGTTTGGGGTCCCCTCGTGGGTGAGCAGTTCTTC. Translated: CASSLVWGPLVGEQFF.

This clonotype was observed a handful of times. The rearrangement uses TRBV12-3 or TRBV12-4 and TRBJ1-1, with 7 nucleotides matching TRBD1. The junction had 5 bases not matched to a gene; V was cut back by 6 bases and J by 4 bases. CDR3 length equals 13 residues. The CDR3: CASRAPGGTEAFF. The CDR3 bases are TGTGCCAGCAGGGCCCCAGGGGGCACTGAAGCTTTCTTT.

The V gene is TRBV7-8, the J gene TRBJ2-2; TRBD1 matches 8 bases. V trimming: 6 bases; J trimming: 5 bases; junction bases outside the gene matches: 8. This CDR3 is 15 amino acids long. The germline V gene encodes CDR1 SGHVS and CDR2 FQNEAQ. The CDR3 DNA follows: TGTGCCAGCAGACCCGGACAGGGCAGGACCGGGGAGCTGTTTTTT. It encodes CASRPGQGRTGELFF.

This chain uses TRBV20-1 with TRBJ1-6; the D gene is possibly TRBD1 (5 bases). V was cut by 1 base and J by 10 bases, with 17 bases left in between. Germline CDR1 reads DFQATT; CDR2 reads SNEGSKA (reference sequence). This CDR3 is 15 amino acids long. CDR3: CSARVRGVQGSPLHF. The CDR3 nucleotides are TGCAGTGCTAGAGTTCGAGGGGTCCAAGGATCACCCCTCCACTTT.

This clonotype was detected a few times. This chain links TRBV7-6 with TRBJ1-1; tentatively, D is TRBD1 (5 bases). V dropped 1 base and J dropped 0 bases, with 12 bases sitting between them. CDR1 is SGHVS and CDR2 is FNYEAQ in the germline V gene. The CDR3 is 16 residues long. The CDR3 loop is CASSLGQQDLNTEAFF. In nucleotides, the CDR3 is TGTGCCAGCAGCTTAGGACAACAGGATTTGAACACTGAAGCTTTCTTT. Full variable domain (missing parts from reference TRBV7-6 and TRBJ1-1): GAGVSQSPRYKVTKRGQDVALRCDPISGHVSLYWYRQALGQGPEFLTYFNYEAQQDKSGLPNDRFSAERPEGSISTLTIQRTEQRDSAMYRCASSLGQQDLNTEAFFGQGTRLTVV.

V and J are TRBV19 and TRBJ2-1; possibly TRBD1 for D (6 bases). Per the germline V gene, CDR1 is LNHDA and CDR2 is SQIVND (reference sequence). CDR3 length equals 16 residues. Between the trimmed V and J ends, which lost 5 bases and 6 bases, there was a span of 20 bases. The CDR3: CASSLPPGHRLNEQFF. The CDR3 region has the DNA TGTGCCAGTAGTCTGCCCCCGGGACACAGGCTCAATGAGCAGTTCTTC. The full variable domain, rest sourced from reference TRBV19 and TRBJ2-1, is DGGITQSPKYLFRKEGQNVTLSCEQNLNHDAMYWYRQDPGQGLRLIYYSQIVNDFQKGDIAEGYSVSREKKESFPLTVTSAQKNPTAFYLCASSLPPGHRLNEQFFGPGTRLTVL.

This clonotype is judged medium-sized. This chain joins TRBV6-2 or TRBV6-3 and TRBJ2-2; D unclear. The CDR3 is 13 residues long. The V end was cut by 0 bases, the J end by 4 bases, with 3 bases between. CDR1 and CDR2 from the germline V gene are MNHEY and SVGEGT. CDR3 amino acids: CASSYSTTGELFF. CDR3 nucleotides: TGTGCCAGCAGTTACTCGACCACCGGGGAGCTGTTTTTT.

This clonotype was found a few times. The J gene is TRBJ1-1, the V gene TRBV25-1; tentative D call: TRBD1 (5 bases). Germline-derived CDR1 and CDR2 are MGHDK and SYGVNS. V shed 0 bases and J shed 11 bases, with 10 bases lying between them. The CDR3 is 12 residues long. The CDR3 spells CASSEYQGGAFF. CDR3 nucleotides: TGTGCCAGCAGTGAATATCAGGGCGGGGCTTTCTTT.

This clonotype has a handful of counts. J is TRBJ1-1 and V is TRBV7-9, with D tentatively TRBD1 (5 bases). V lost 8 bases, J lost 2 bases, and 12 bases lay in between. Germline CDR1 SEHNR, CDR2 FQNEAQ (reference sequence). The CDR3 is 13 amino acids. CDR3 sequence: CASLNGGNTEAFF. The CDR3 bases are TGTGCCAGCCTCAACGGGGGAAACACTGAAGCTTTCTTT.

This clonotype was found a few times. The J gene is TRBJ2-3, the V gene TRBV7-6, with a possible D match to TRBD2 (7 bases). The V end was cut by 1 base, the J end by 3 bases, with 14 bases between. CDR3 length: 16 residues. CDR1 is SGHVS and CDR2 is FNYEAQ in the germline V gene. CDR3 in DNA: TGTGCCAGCAGCTTAGTGGGGGGGCCGGGGACAGATACGCAGTATTTT. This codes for CASSLVGGPGTDTQYF. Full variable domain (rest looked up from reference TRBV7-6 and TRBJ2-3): GAGVSQSPRYKVTKRGQDVALRCDPISGHVSLYWYRQALGQGPEFLTYFNYEAQQDKSGLPNDRFSAERPEGSISTLTIQRTEQRDSAMYRCASSLVGGPGTDTQYFGPGTRLTVL.

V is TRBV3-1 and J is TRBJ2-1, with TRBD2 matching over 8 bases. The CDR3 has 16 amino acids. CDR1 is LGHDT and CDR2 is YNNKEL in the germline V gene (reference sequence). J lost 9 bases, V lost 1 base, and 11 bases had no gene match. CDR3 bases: TGTGCCAGCAGCCAAGTAGGCGGGAGGTCTGCCCGTGAGCAGTTCTTC. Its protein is CASSQVGGRSAREQFF.

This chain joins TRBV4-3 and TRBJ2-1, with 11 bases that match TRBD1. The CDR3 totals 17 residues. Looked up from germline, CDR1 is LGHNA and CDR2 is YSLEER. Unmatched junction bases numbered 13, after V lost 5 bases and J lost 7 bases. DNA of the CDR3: TGCGCCAGCAGCACGCGGACAGGGGGCGCGGTTTGGAATGAGCAGTTCTTC. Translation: CASSTRTGGAVWNEQFF.

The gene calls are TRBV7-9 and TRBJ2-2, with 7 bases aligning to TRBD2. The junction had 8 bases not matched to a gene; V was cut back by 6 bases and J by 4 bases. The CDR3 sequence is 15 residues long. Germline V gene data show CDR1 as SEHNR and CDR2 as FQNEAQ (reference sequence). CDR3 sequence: CASSFSGYSTGELFF. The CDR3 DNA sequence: TGTGCCAGCAGTTTTAGCGGGTACAGCACCGGGGAGCTGTTTTTT.

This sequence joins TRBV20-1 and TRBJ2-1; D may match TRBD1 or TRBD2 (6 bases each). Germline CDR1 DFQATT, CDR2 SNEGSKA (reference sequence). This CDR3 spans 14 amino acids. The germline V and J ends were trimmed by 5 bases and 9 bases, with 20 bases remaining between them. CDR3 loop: CSAPTSGGLGEQFF. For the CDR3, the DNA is TGCAGTGCTCCGACTAGTGGGGGGCTCGGTGAGCAGTTCTTC.

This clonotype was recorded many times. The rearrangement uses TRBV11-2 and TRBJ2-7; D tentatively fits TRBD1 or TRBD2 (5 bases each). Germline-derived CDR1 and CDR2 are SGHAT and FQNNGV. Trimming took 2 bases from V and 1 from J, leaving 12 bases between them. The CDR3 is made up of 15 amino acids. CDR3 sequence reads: CASSLRGQGSYEQYV. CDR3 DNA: TGTGCCAGCAGCTTACGGGGCCAGGGTTCCTACGAGCAGTACGTC.

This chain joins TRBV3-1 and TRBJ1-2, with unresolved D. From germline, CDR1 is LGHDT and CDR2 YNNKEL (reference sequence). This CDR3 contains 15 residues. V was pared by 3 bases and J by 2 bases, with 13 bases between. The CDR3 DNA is TGTGCCAGCAGCCAGTCCGACGGCCAAAACTATGGCTACACCTTC. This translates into CASSQSDGQNYGYTF.

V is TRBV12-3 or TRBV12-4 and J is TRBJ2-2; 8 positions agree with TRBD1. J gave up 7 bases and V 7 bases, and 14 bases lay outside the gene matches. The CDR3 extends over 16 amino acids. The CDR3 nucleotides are TGTGCCAGCACTCGTCGGCGGACAGGGTCGTTCGGGGAGCTGTTTTTT. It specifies CASTRRRTGSFGELFF.

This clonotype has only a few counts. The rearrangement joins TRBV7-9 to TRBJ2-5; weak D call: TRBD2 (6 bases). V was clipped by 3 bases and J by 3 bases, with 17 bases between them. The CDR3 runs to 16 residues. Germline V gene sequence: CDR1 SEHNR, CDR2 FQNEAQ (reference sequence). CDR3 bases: TGTGCCAGCAGCTTGGGTATTTGGGAGGTGGAAGAGACCCAGTACTTC. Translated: CASSLGIWEVEETQYF.

This CDR3 is CASSHEAGTGMNTEAFF. As DNA, the CDR3 is TGCGCCAGCAGCCACGAAGCCGGGACCGGGATGAACACTGAAGCTTTCTTT. This chain connects TRBV4-1 to TRBJ1-1, with D perhaps TRBD1 (5 bases). CDR1 and CDR2 (germline): MGHRA, YSYEKL. Trimming pared 3 bases from V and 0 bases from J, leaving 17 bases between. This CDR3 contains 17 residues.